This passage covers 28 T cell receptor beta chains from one sample sequenced in a study of CD8+CD57+ T cells in acquired aplastic anemia. CD8+CD57+ cell expansion, shown by flow cytometry, had occurred in the patients selected for sequencing. TCR beta VDJ and CDR3 were profiled, and genomic DNA was the template. TCRdb analysed the reads with MiXCR anew, one entry per CDR3 protein. The sample consists of roughly 240,000 distinct CDR3 sequences, more than 45% of them appearing once. Sequencing input: sorted CD4+, CD8+, or CD8+CD57+ T cells (not recorded which) from PBMCs. Receptors originate from a human donor with aplastic anemia.

The chain couples TRBV20-1 to TRBJ1-5; no clear D gene. The V end was cut by 3 bases, the J end by 6 bases, with 12 bases between. Germline V lookup: CDR1 DFQATT, CDR2 SNEGSKA (reference sequence). The CDR3 has 13 amino acids. Here the CDR3 reads CSARSGVSQPQHF. For the CDR3, the DNA is TGCAGTGCTAGGTCTGGGGTGAGTCAGCCCCAGCATTTT.

CDR3 nucleotide sequence: TGCGCCAGCAGTGAGTCAACAGGGATCTCTTACGAGCAGTACTTC. Amino acid sequence: CASSESTGISYEQYF. The chain uses TRBV10-2 and TRBJ2-7, with D maybe TRBD1 (6 bases). CDR3 length: 15 residues. Trimming removed 0 bases at V and 4 bases at J, with 13 bases between. Germline loops: CDR1 WSHSY, CDR2 SAAADI.

The rearrangement uses TRBV10-3 and TRBJ1-4, with 7 bases aligning to TRBD1. V was clipped by 10 bases and J by 4 bases; unmatched bases: 9. This CDR3 contains 14 residues. The germline CDR1 and CDR2 sequences are ENHRY and SYGVKD. The CDR3 DNA reads as TGTGCCAGCGTTCGGGGACAGCTTAATGAAAAACTGTTTTTT. This translates into CASVRGQLNEKLFF.

This clonotype was picked up many times. The gene calls are TRBV7-6 and TRBJ2-1; 7 nucleotides line up with TRBD2. CDR3 length: 15 residues. Germline V CDR1 and CDR2: SGHVS, FNYEAQ. V shed 1 base and J 4 bases; nucleotides not matched to a gene: 4. The CDR3, as DNA: TGTGCCAGCAGCTTAGGCGGGGGATCTTACAATGAGCAGTTCTTC. Its translation is CASSLGGGSYNEQFF.

This clonotype was seen only a few times. The chain couples TRBV27 to TRBJ1-2; D not resolved. Germline CDR1 MNHEY, CDR2 SMNVEV (reference sequence). The CDR3 is 12 amino acids. The V end was cut by 8 bases, the J end by 8 bases, with 15 bases between. CDR3 in DNA: TGTGCCAGCGGACGGGCAGGACCGGGCTACACCTTC. Amino acid sequence: CASGRAGPGYTF.

The chain is built from TRBV5-1 and TRBJ2-7; unclear D gene. The germline V gene has CDR1 SGHRS and CDR2 YFSETQ. V lost 0 bases, J lost 1 base, and 14 bases lay in between. The CDR3 runs to 16 residues. The CDR3 loop is CASSLGQPKRSYEQYF. In nucleotides, the CDR3 is TGCGCCAGCAGCTTGGGCCAGCCTAAGAGGTCCTACGAGCAGTACTTC.

This chain links TRBV7-2 with TRBJ1-2; D perhaps matches TRBD1 (5 bases). The germline CDR1 and CDR2 sequences are SGHTA and FQGNSA. V was shortened by 5 bases and J by 4 bases, with 14 bases between the two germline ends. The CDR3 totals 14 residues. CDR3: CASSPSGAIYGYTF. The CDR3, as DNA: TGTGCCAGCAGCCCATCTGGGGCCATCTATGGCTACACCTTC.

This clonotype was seen more than once but under ten times. V usage is TRBV25-1 and J usage is TRBJ1-2, with 7 bases fitting TRBD1. The length of the CDR3 is 17 residues. Trimming took 2 bases from V and 3 from J; bases not matched to a gene: 12. CDR1 is MGHDK and CDR2 is SYGVNS in the germline V gene. The CDR3 protein is CASSEIKRQGGYYGYTF. In DNA form, the CDR3 reads TGTGCCAGCAGTGAAATAAAGAGGCAGGGGGGATACTATGGCTACACCTTC.

This clonotype was seen just once. The J gene is TRBJ1-2, the V gene TRBV27; D uncertain. Germline values: CDR1 MNHEY, CDR2 SMNVEV (reference sequence). CDR3 length: 15 residues. V shed 6 bases and J shed 2 bases, with 16 bases lying between them. This CDR3 reads CASSMDPGSNYGYTF. CDR3 coding DNA: TGTGCCAGCAGCATGGATCCTGGGTCAAACTATGGCTACACCTTC.

The chain uses TRBV9 and TRBJ1-2; tentatively, D is TRBD1 (5 bases). The CDR3 covers 16 residues. Germline lookup yields CDR1 SGDLS and CDR2 YYNGEE. Trimming left V 4 bases short and J 8 bases short, with 24 bases between. The chain's CDR3 is CASSQIRGPAYNGYTF. For the CDR3, the DNA is TGTGCCAGCAGCCAAATACGGGGACCGGCCTATAACGGCTACACCTTC.

V and J are TRBV20-1 and TRBJ2-7, with TRBD2 matching over 12 bases. The CDR3 extends over 17 amino acids. J lost 4 bases, V lost 0 bases, and 10 bases had no gene match. The germline gives CDR1 DFQATT, CDR2 SNEGSKA (reference sequence). The CDR3 DNA follows: TGCAGTGCTAGAGATTGGGCTAGCGGGAGGGAGAGGTACGAGCAGTACTTC. Translated, it gives CSARDWASGRERYEQYF.

This chain joins TRBV6-1 and TRBJ2-7, with 7 bases matching TRBD1. The V gene's germline CDR1 is MNHNS and CDR2 SASEGT. The CDR3 covers 16 residues. J gave up 6 bases and V 5 bases, and 16 bases lay outside the gene matches. The CDR3 nucleotides are TGTGCCAGCAGTCCGACGACAGGGTATAGCAGGCTCGAGCAGTACTTC. It yields the protein CASSPTTGYSRLEQYF.

This clonotype was recorded many times. J is TRBJ2-2 and V is TRBV13, with 8 bases identical to TRBD2. Losses at the gene ends were 4 bases for V and 3 bases for J; bases not matched to a gene: 7. Germline V gene sequence: CDR1 PRHDT, CDR2 FYEKMQ (reference sequence). The length of the CDR3 is 16 residues. CDR3 residues: CASSSRPLADTGELFF. DNA of the CDR3: TGTGCCAGCAGCTCCCGTCCACTAGCGGACACCGGGGAGCTGTTTTTT. The variable domain in full, completed from reference TRBV13 and TRBJ2-2, reads AAGVIQSPRHLIKEKRETATLKCYPIPRHDTVYWYQQGPGQDPQFLISFYEKMQSDKGSIPDRFSAQQFSDYHSELNMSSLELGDSALYFCASSSRPLADTGELFFGEGSRLTVL.

CDR3 region: CASSDRFTGYGYTF. In nucleotides, the CDR3 is TGTGCCAGCAGTGATCGTTTCACTGGCTATGGCTACACCTTC. The chain is built from TRBV25-1 and TRBJ1-2, with no clear D. The V gene lost 3 bases and the J gene lost 4 bases, with 12 bases spanning the gap. Germline-derived CDR1 and CDR2 are MGHDK and SYGVNS. The length of the CDR3 is 14 residues.

The CDR3 DNA is TGTGCCAGTAGTAACACGGGGACTGAAGCTTTCTTT. Amino acid sequence: CASSNTGTEAFF. The V call is TRBV19, the J call TRBJ1-1; no firm D call. The CDR3 has 12 residues. CDR1 is LNHDA, CDR2 SQIVND, per germline (reference sequence). V was pared by 4 bases and J by 5 bases, with 8 bases between.

The chain uses TRBV7-9 and TRBJ2-7; D might be TRBD1 or TRBD2, each matching 5 bases. This CDR3 spans 18 amino acids. Germline assignment: CDR1 SEHNR and CDR2 FQNEAQ (reference sequence). V was trimmed by 4 bases and J by 2 bases, leaving 24 bases between them. This chain's CDR3 is CASSSPGLGTDMPYEQYF. CDR3 coding DNA: TGTGCCAGCAGCTCCCCTGGCCTCGGGACCGATATGCCCTACGAGCAGTACTTC.

The rearrangement joins TRBV6-1 to TRBJ2-5; D is tentatively TRBD1 or TRBD2 (5 bases each). The CDR3 extends over 14 amino acids. Germline V gene data show CDR1 as MNHNS and CDR2 as SASEGT. Deletions cut 7 bases from V and 1 base from J, with 13 bases between. CDR3 protein: CASIARDLQETQYF. DNA of the CDR3: TGTGCCAGCATCGCCCGGGACCTCCAAGAGACCCAGTACTTC.

In this sample, this clonotype turned up many times. The chain is built from TRBV19 and TRBJ1-1; 10 bases are a match to TRBD1. CDR3 length: 15 residues. The junction had 9 bases not matched to a gene; V was cut back by 7 bases and J by 4 bases. Germline V CDR1 and CDR2: LNHDA, SQIVND (reference sequence). CDR3 nucleotides: TGTGCCAGTACCCCCACCGGGACAGGGGCCACTGAAGCTTTCTTT. Its translation: CASTPTGTGATEAFF.

The chain employs TRBV28 and TRBJ2-7, with TRBD2 matching over 10 bases. Per germline, CDR1 MDHEN and CDR2 SYDVKM. This CDR3 has 16 residues. V lost 6 bases and J lost 6; bases outside the gene matches: 14. In nucleotides, the CDR3 is TGTGCCAGCAGCAACGGACTAAGCGGGAGGGCCCCCGAGCAGTACTTC. Residues: CASSNGLSGRAPEQYF. The whole variable domain, remainder taken from reference TRBV28 and TRBJ2-7, is DVKVTQSSRYLVKRTGEKVFLECVQDMDHENMFWYRQDPGLGLRLIYFSYDVKMKEKGDIPEGYSVSREKKERFSLILESASTNQTSMYLCASSNGLSGRAPEQYFGPGTRLTVT.

CDR3 DNA: TGTGCCAGCAGCGCCCTCCTAGTTTCGCGGGGCTACACCTTC. This codes for CASSALLVSRGYTF. The chain links TRBV7-9 to TRBJ1-2; D is uncertain. Trimming took 5 bases from V and 8 from J, leaving 18 bases between them. Germline assignment: CDR1 SEHNR and CDR2 FQNEAQ (reference sequence). CDR3 length equals 14 residues.

This clonotype was detected ten times or more. This chain uses TRBV30 with TRBJ2-3; 7 positions match TRBD1. Trimming at V came to 1 base and at J to 5 bases, leaving 3 bases not matched to a gene. CDR3 length: 13 residues. Germline V gives CDR1 GTSNPN, CDR2 SVGIG (reference sequence). CDR3 nucleotides: TGTGCCTGGAGTGGGGGACAGCGAGATACGCAGTATTTT. Translating it yields CAWSGGQRDTQYF.

This chain connects TRBV20-1 to TRBJ2-7, with 7 positions matching TRBD1. The CDR3 consists of 13 residues. V gave up 3 bases and J gave up 0 bases; unmatched junction bases: 2. Germline V gene lookup returns CDR1 DFQATT and CDR2 SNEGSKA (reference sequence). DNA of the CDR3: TGCAGTGCTAGGGCAGGGGGCTCCTACGAGCAGTACTTC. Its protein product is CSARAGGSYEQYF.

The J gene is TRBJ1-1, the V gene TRBV29-1, with TRBD1 identical over 7 bases. The CDR3 consists of 13 residues. Germline V CDR1 and CDR2: SQVTM, ANQGSEA. The V and J ends lost 7 bases and 6 bases, in that order; junction bases with no gene match: 11. The CDR3 DNA reads TGCAGCGGCCTAACAGGGGAAGGGGCTGAAGCTTTCTTT. Translation: CSGLTGEGAEAFF.

This clonotype was counted a few times. V and J are TRBV30 and TRBJ1-2, with 8 bases fitting TRBD1. This CDR3 has 10 residues. Per the germline V gene, CDR1 is GTSNPN and CDR2 is SVGIG (reference sequence). The CDR3 DNA follows: TGTGTATGGACAGGGCATGGCTACACCTTC. This gives the protein CVWTGHGYTF.

This clonotype has ten or more counts. The V gene is TRBV9, the J gene TRBJ2-7; 10 positions agree with TRBD1. This CDR3 spans 14 amino acids. V dropped 2 bases and J dropped 3; count of bases not matched to a gene: 2. Germline CDR1 SGDLS, CDR2 YYNGEE. CDR3: CASSVGTGDYEQYF. CDR3 nucleotide sequence: TGTGCCAGCAGCGTCGGGACAGGGGACTACGAGCAGTACTTC.

The V call is TRBV10-1, the J call TRBJ2-4, with D perhaps being TRBD1 or TRBD2 (6 bases each). The germline CDR1 and CDR2 sequences are WNHNN and SYGVQD (reference sequence). The CDR3 length is 15 residues. Trimming pared 0 bases from V and 6 bases from J, leaving 12 bases between. CDR3 sequence: CASSESIGGRNIQYF. In DNA, the CDR3 is TGCGCCAGCAGTGAGTCGATCGGGGGCCGAAACATTCAGTACTTC.

Written as DNA, the CDR3 is TGTGCCAGCAGCGCCCTAAGTGGGGACACTGAAGCTTTCTTT. It codes for CASSALSGDTEAFF. This chain joins TRBV9 and TRBJ1-1; no clear D. The CDR3 is made up of 14 amino acids. Germline CDR1 reads SGDLS; CDR2 reads YYNGEE. V was pared by 3 bases and J by 3 bases, with 12 bases between.

Ten or more counts support this clonotype. The chain recombines TRBV29-1 with TRBJ1-1; maybe TRBD1 (5 bases). The CDR3 contains 15 residues. Germline values: CDR1 SQVTM, CDR2 ANQGSEA. CDR3 region: CSTLGPTTEDTEAFF. CDR3 DNA sequence: TGCAGTACACTGGGACCCACAACAGAGGACACTGAAGCTTTCTTT.